This TCR beta chain was obtained from a study of control samples from healthy donors and cancer patients. The V gene's germline CDR1 is SGHRS and CDR2 YFSETQ. The trim removed 6 bases at V and 7 bases at J, leaving 17 bases unmatched. This CDR3 region has 16 residues. Clones were read by immunoSEQ multiplex PCR, and TCRdb kept only the in-frame ones, dropping some. The sample carries about 170,000 clones, approximately 91% recorded once. This TCR was sampled from a woman in her forties in good health. V and J are TRBV5-1 and TRBJ2-3; 7 positions agree with TRBD2. The sequencing sample was made of blood. In DNA, the CDR3 is TGCGCCAGCACCCCGGGGGGAGGGACTACCGATAATACGCAGTATTTT. Protein product: CASTPGGGTTDNTQYF.